A single sample is the source of the 20 T cell receptor beta chains below, sequenced in a study of T cells in Graves' hyperthyroidism and ophthalmopathy. Using RNA transcripts as the source, TCR beta CDR3 regions were amplified. Researchers ran a first-round RT-PCR on the TCR CDR3 using the HTBI primer set. TCRdb reprocessed the multiplex PCR reads via MiXCR and lists one record per CDR3 protein. The data show hundreds of thousands of distinct CDR3 sequences, around 38% seen once. Sequencing was done on a sample of blood. Receptors were obtained from a man in his late teens or twenties with Graves' hyperthyroidism.

About this clonotype itself: A much larger clone sits a single nucleotide away, making a read error possible. V gene TRBV11-2 combines with J gene TRBJ1-5; 8 nucleotides agree with TRBD1. Trimming at V came to 7 bases and at J to 1 base, leaving 9 bases not matched to a gene. The CDR3 runs to 16 residues. Germline V gene sequence: CDR1 SGHAT, CDR2 FQNNGV. CDR3: CASILLTGESNQPQHF. CDR3 nucleotides: TGTGCCAGCATCCTCCTGACAGGGGAGAGCAATCAGCCCCAGCATTTT.

Remarks on this clonotype: One end of the junction is discordant with germline, which a read error may explain. The J gene is TRBJ2-7, the V gene TRBV11-2, with TRBD2 matching over 7 bases. CDR1 is SGHAT, CDR2 FQNNGV, per germline. This CDR3 spans 17 amino acids. CDR3 amino acids: CASSQDVDSGLSYEQYF. The DNA of the CDR3 is TGCGCCAGCAGCCAAGATGTCGATAGCGGGCTCTCCTACGAGCAGTACTTC.

This clonotype has just a few counts. The chain is built from TRBV7-2 and TRBJ1-3; 7 bases line up with TRBD1. The CDR3 has 19 residues. Per the germline V gene, CDR1 is SGHTA and CDR2 is FQGNSA. J was trimmed by 3 bases and V by 0 bases; bases with no gene match: 14. Here the CDR3 DNA reads TGTGCCAGCAGCTTAGCGGAGGGGGCCATAACAGGGTTTGGAAACACCATATATTTT. Translation gives CASSLAEGAITGFGNTIYF.

In this sample, this clonotype turned up a few times. The CDR3 DNA is TGCGCCAGCTCTCGGACTATCGGGGAGCTGTTTTTT. The encoded protein is CASSRTIGELFF. The chain carries TRBV10-2 and TRBJ2-2, with a weak D call TRBD2 (6 bases). The length of the CDR3 is 12 residues. Per the germline V gene, CDR1 is WSHSY and CDR2 is SAAADI. V was cut by 8 bases and J by 7 bases, with 11 bases left in between.

This chain joins TRBV19 and TRBJ2-7; D remains ambiguous. The CDR3 length is 15 residues. V was shortened by 4 bases and J by 0 bases, with 13 bases between the two germline ends. Per the germline V gene, CDR1 is LNHDA and CDR2 is SQIVND (reference sequence). The CDR3, as DNA: TGTGCCAGTAGTACCCCCCCGGGCGGCTCCTACGAGCAGTACTTC. Protein sequence: CASSTPPGGSYEQYF.

The chain joins TRBV6-6 to TRBJ2-5, with 8 bases lining up with TRBD2. After removal of 0 bases from V and 2 bases from J, the junction contained 14 bases not matched to a gene. From germline, CDR1 is MNHNY and CDR2 SVGAGI (reference sequence). This CDR3 contains 19 residues. The CDR3 nucleotides are TGTGCCAGCAGTTACTCGACGGGAGGGCGGTTAGGTGGTCAAGAGACCCAGTACTTC. It specifies CASSYSTGGRLGGQETQYF.

The chain has TRBV2 and TRBJ2-5, with 15 bases identical to TRBD2. The junction had 4 bases not matched to a gene; V was cut back by 8 bases and J by 3 bases. The germline gives CDR1 SNHLY, CDR2 FYNNEI. The CDR3 is 15 amino acids. In DNA, the CDR3 is TGTGCCAGCGGACTAGCGGGGGGGCCAGAAGAGACCCAGTACTTC. Amino acid sequence: CASGLAGGPEETQYF.

This clonotype was seen at least ten times. The gene calls are TRBV12-3 or TRBV12-4 and TRBJ1-2, with D uncertain. The germline V and J ends were trimmed by 4 bases and 4 bases, with 7 bases remaining between them. The CDR3 is 12 residues long. Here the CDR3 reads CASSSGIYGYTF. The CDR3 DNA reads TGTGCCAGCAGTTCCGGGATCTATGGCTACACCTTC.

The CDR3 DNA follows: TGTGCCAGCAGTCCCTCGAGGCGGGGGAACACTGAAGCTTTCTTT. It specifies CASSPSRRGNTEAFF. The chain joins TRBV12-3 or TRBV12-4 to TRBJ1-1; D gene ambiguous. The CDR3 runs to 15 residues. Trimming took 5 bases from V and 1 from J, leaving 14 bases between them.

This clonotype was seen ten or more times. The gene calls are TRBV7-2 and TRBJ2-5, with D perhaps TRBD1 (6 bases). Trimming took off 6 bases at V and 4 bases at J, with 15 bases between the two ends. CDR1 SGHTA and CDR2 FQGNSA come from the germline V gene. This CDR3 is 14 amino acids long. CDR3: CASRRGGATETQYF. Written as DNA, the CDR3 is TGTGCCAGCAGGAGAGGGGGAGCGACAGAGACCCAGTACTTC.

There are a few counts of this clonotype. The chain couples TRBV12-3 or TRBV12-4 to TRBJ1-5; D remains ambiguous. This CDR3 spans 14 amino acids. Trimming shortened V by 7 bases and J by 3 bases, and 13 bases separated the two germline ends. CDR3 amino acids: CASTLGLINQPQHF. The CDR3 nucleotides are TGTGCCAGCACCCTTGGACTGATCAATCAGCCCCAGCATTTT.

Many counts were recorded for this clonotype. The genes are TRBV2 and TRBJ1-5; D ambiguous. Trimming stripped 2 bases from V and 10 bases from J, with 15 bases between. Germline V gene lookup returns CDR1 SNHLY and CDR2 FYNNEI. The CDR3 is 14 amino acids. The CDR3 nucleotides read TGTGCCAGCAGTGAAAGCCAGGCGGTTCAACCCCAGCATTTT. This translates into CASSESQAVQPQHF. Using reference TRBV2 and TRBJ1-5 for the parts outside the CDR3, the full variable domain is EPEVTQTPSHQVTQMGQEVILRCVPISNHLYFYWYRQILGQKVEFLVSFYNNEISEKSEIFDDQFSVERPDGSNFTLKIRSTKLEDSAMYFCASSESQAVQPQHFGDGTRLSIL.

The chain recombines TRBV20-1 with TRBJ1-2, with TRBD1 as a possible D gene (5 bases). This CDR3 has 16 residues. Germline CDR1 is DFQATT and CDR2 is SNEGSKA (reference sequence). The V end lost 6 bases, the J end lost 3 bases, and 23 bases lay between the germline ends. The CDR3 DNA is TGCAGTGCCAGCAGTTACTCCTTGGGGCCGGACTATGGCTACACCTTC. It translates to CSASSYSLGPDYGYTF.

There are many counts of this clonotype. The chain couples TRBV7-9 to TRBJ2-2, with no clear D. Trimming took off 2 bases at V and 4 bases at J, with 14 bases between the two ends. Germline V CDR1 and CDR2: SEHNR, FQNEAQ (reference sequence). The CDR3 length is 16 residues. CDR3 protein: CASSLKAVVLTGELFF. For the CDR3, the DNA is TGTGCCAGCAGCTTAAAAGCTGTCGTGCTCACCGGGGAGCTGTTTTTT.

V is TRBV7-9 and J is TRBJ1-4; tentative D call: TRBD1 (5 bases). Trimming removed 4 bases from V and 8 bases from J, with 14 bases in between. The CDR3 spans 14 residues. Germline V lookup: CDR1 SEHNR, CDR2 FQNEAQ (reference sequence). The CDR3 protein is CASSSNPGPEKLFF. DNA of the CDR3: TGTGCCAGCAGCTCCAACCCGGGGCCCGAAAAACTGTTTTTT.

The sample holds a few counts of this clonotype. The V gene is TRBV7-3, the J gene TRBJ1-1; 11 bases map to TRBD1. This CDR3 region has 14 residues. Germline lookup yields CDR1 SGHTA and CDR2 FQGTGA. V was clipped by 5 bases and J by 5 bases; unmatched bases: 4. The CDR3 sequence is CASSRDRGVTEAFF. The CDR3 nucleotides read TGTGCCAGCAGCAGGGACAGGGGGGTGACTGAAGCTTTCTTT.

This clonotype was recorded many times. One end of the junction is discordant with germline, which a read error may explain. The chain couples TRBV2 to TRBJ1-1, with 8 nucleotides matching TRBD1. Germline V gene lookup returns CDR1 SNHLY and CDR2 FYNNEI. CDR3 length: 14 residues. This CDR3 is CASRWTGQNAEAFF. As DNA, the CDR3 is TGTGCCAGCAGATGGACAGGGCAGAACGCTGAAGCTTTCTTT.

The J gene is TRBJ2-5, the V gene TRBV19; possibly TRBD1 for D (6 bases). The CDR3 sequence is 14 residues long. The germline CDR1 and CDR2 sequences are LNHDA and SQIVND (reference sequence). Trimming removed 9 bases from V and 2 bases from J, with 16 bases in between. The CDR3 DNA reads as TGTGCCAGCCCGTCGCCGGGACAACAAGAGACCCAGTACTTC. Its translation is CASPSPGQQETQYF.

This clonotype was seen at least ten times. The V and J genes are TRBV29-1 and TRBJ1-6; D remains unclear. The V gene lost 4 bases and the J gene lost 7 bases, with 11 bases spanning the gap. CDR1 is SQVTM, CDR2 ANQGSEA, per germline. This CDR3 has 13 amino acids. CDR3 coding DNA: TGCAGCGTTGGTCTTGACGGGAATTCACCCCTCCACTTT. Translation: CSVGLDGNSPLHF.

The chain joins TRBV29-1 to TRBJ1-2, with 7 bases fitting TRBD1. V lost 8 bases and J lost 6; bases outside the gene matches: 6. The germline CDR1 and CDR2 sequences are SQVTM and ANQGSEA. CDR3 length equals 11 residues. CDR3 DNA sequence: TGCAGCCGCCGACAGGGAGATGGCTACACCTTC. This translates into CSRRQGDGYTF.